This section outlines one TCR beta chain sequence together with its context. The record originates from a study of blood T cell repertoires in COVID-19. Trimming stripped 1 base from V and 5 bases from J, with 16 bases between. Per germline, CDR1 SGHVS and CDR2 FQNEAQ. The CDR3 loop spans 16 amino acids. Measured with immunoSEQ multiplex PCR; TCRdb has only the in-frame clones, and not every one. The repertoire has 130,000 or so clones, about 83% of them found once; the top ten carry 16%. The source is a man aged 50 to 59 with acute or convalescent COVID-19. V is TRBV7-8 and J is TRBJ2-3; a weak D match, TRBD1 (5 bases). The sequenced sample consisted of peripheral blood. The DNA for the CDR3 is TGTGCCAGCAGCTTAGTGGGGTTAGGGGTAGGAGATACGCAGTATTTT. Translated: CASSLVGLGVGDTQYF.